This T cell receptor beta chain was recorded in a study of spatial heterogeneity in lung cancer. Study context: Detected beta-chain sequences consistently exceeded alpha-chain sequences. In raw reads, more than eight appearances on average were recorded for each unique TCR and UMI combination.

The time point is: blood at routine non-recurrence follow-up after resection. MiXCR, run by TCRdb on the 5' RACE reads, gives a single entry per CDR3 protein. The sample records roughly 110,000 distinct CDR3 sequences, 10% to 13% being singletons. The CDR3 runs to 14 residues. V lost 0 bases, J lost 2 bases, and 9 bases lay in between. The V gene's germline CDR1 is SGHKS and CDR2 YYEKEE (reference sequence). This TCR was sampled from a female donor with early-stage non-small cell lung cancer. The sample consisted of PBMCs, taken at follow-up. The chain uses TRBV5-5 and TRBJ2-7; D is ambiguous. The DNA for the CDR3 is TGTGCCAGCAGCTTGGACGTGCACGCCTACGAGCAGTACGTC. Its protein product is CASSLDVHAYEQYV.